This section outlines one TCR beta chain sequence together with its context. This clonotype occurred many times. Which antigen it targets is not known. No much larger clonotype is one base removed from it; base qualities were not supplied. The sample belongs to a study of regulatory T cells in long-lasting Graves disease (dated by TCRdb to 2020 to 2022). About the full investigation: To count as having persistent Graves' disease, a patient had to have received antithyroid drug treatment for over 5 years with TSH receptor autoantibodies remaining persistently positive. The study was registered as a clinical trial and conducted in China. Persistent Graves' disease patients in the clinical cohort had taken antithyroid drugs for approximately 10 years on average. TCR sequencing covered some 13 persistent and around 20 newly diagnosed Graves' disease patients, around 33 samples in total. Patients with persistent Graves' disease were compared with patients with newly diagnosed Graves' disease using TCR sequencing and RNA sequencing of peripheral blood.

In the paper's terms, the time point label means: persistent/refractory GD, antithyroid drugs over 5 years with positive TRAb. For both TCR sequencing and RNA sequencing, RNA was extracted from PBMCs in TRIzol. Graves' disease was diagnosed according to American Thyroid Association guidelines. Recruitment of patients was carried out at an endocrinology department in Xi'an, China. Each patient gave roughly 10 milliliters of peripheral blood, collected in an EDTA anticoagulant tube. Ficoll Paque Plus density gradient separation was used to isolate PBMCs, and no further T cell sorting was performed. An Agilent 2100 Bioanalyzer and agarose gel were used to check RNA quality, while a NanoDrop 2000 measured RNA concentration. V lost 5 bases and J lost 5 bases; the stretch between them is 9 bases long. The germline V gene sets CDR1 to KGHSH and CDR2 to LQKENI. The CDR3 measures 12 amino acids from cysteine to phenylalanine. The entry retains the CDR3 DNA only, 36 bases that are in frame from base 1.

General conclusions and limits of the study: Preferential use of TRBV28, TRBJ1-2 and TRBJ2-5 was observed in persistent disease, whereas TRBV20-1 and TRBJ2-1 were favored in newly diagnosed disease. Patients with persistent disease shared more public clonotypes (under 3,000) than newly diagnosed patients did (more than 900). Because the primary lesion, thyroid tissue, could not be accessed, the study looked at peripheral blood alone. As a limitation, the authors acknowledged that the small sample size may reduce accuracy. Only the TCR beta chain was sequenced and analyzed. Compared with newly diagnosed patients, patients with persistent Graves' disease had lower TCR Shannon entropy and fewer highly expanded clones, which suggests clonal expansion.

Receptor amplification or capture employed multiplex PCR. Sequencing took place on an Illumina HiSeq 4000. TCR beta libraries were built with iRepertoire HTBI primers and Arm-PCR amplification of CDR3 regions. Before sequencing, the PCR products went through gel purification. In the paper's pipeline: Gene usage analysis of CDR3 amino acid clonotypes used the approximately 56 TRBV and more than 13 TRBJ segments found across samples. COPE and FqMerger were used to merge the filtered high-quality paired reads into contigs. BLAST was used to align contigs to IMGT TRBV, TRBD and TRBJ reference genes, with CDR3 defined following IMGT. Highly expanded clones were defined as clonotypes with a frequency above 0.1%. Shannon entropy served as the measure of repertoire diversity, while the Gini coefficient captured V-J evenness. A clonotype was considered public if more than one individual shared it. TCRdb trimmed public reads at Q25 via fastp, called clones via MiXCR and kept in-frame beta chains. Every entry covers one CDR3 protein and lists the most common genes and DNA from its rows. TCRdb's processing, not the authors', yielded these V and J calls. The sample table lists 250,000 to 300,000 distinct CDR3 sequences, approximately 20% of them with a count of one. Clones ranked in the top ten supply 45% to 70% of the sample.

The sequences come from peripheral blood mononuclear cells (PBMCs), collected when the disease was refractory, from a patient treated with antithyroid drugs. The receptor was isolated from a female donor with Graves disease. The chain couples TRBV18 to TRBJ1-1, and TRBD1 may be the D gene, going by 6 matching bases. This receptor carries the CDR3 CASSRRGTEAFF. The nucleotides read TGTGCCAGCTCAAGGAGGGGGACTGAAGCTTTCTTT.